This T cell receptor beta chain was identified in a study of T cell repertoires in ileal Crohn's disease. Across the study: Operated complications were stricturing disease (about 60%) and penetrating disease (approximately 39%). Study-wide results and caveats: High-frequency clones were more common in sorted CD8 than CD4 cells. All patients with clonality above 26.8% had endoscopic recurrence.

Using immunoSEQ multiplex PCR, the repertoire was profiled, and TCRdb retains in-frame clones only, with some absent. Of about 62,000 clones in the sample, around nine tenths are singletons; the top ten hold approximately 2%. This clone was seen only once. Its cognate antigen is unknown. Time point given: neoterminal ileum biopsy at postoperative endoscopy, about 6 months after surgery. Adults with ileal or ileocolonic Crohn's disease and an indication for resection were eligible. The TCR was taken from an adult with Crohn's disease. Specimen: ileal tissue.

CDR3 sequence: CASSEKGVPEAFF. The CDR3 DNA reads as TGTGCCAGCAGTGAAAAGGGGGTACCTGAAGCTTTCTTT. The chain uses TRBV2 and TRBJ1-1; D might be TRBD1 (6 bases). The V and J ends lost 2 bases and 6 bases respectively, with 10 bases between them. This CDR3 comprises 13 residues. Looked up from germline, CDR1 is SNHLY and CDR2 is FYNNEI.